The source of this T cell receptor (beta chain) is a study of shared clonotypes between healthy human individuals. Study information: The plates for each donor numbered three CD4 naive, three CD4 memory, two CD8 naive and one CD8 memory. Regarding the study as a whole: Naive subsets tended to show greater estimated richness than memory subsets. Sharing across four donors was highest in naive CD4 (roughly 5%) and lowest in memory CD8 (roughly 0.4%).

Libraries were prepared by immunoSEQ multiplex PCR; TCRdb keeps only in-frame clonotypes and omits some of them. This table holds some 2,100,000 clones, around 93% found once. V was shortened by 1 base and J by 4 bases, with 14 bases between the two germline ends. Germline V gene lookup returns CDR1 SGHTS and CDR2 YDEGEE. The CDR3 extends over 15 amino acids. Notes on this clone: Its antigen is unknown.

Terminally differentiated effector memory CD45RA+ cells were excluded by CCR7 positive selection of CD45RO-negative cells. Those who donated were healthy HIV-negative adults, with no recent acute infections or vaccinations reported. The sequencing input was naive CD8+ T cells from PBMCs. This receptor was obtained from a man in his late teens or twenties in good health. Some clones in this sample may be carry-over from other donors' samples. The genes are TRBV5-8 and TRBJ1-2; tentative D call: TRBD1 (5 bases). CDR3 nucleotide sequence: TGTGCCAGCAGCTTGATTACAGGCGGAGGCTATGGCTACACCTTC. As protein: CASSLITGGGYGYTF.